This T cell receptor (beta chain) was identified in a study of vaccination and CD4 T cells after COVID-19 (dated 2022 in TCRdb). The study in broad terms: SARS-CoV-2 positivity had been established in the convalescent patients by nasal swab PCR, and mild disease was recorded in under ten of these patients and severe disease in one. Six males and four females were included in the convalescent cohort, with two Hispanic individuals, seven Caucasians, two Asians and one multiracial person represented. Participants received two doses of either the Pfizer-BioNTech BNT162b2 vaccine (n=8) or the Moderna mRNA-1273 vaccine (n=2). Post-COVID blood samples were collected from convalescent patients a median of around 100 days after diagnosis, with a range of roughly 35 to 170 days. Post-vaccine blood samples were obtained a median of approximately 70 days after the second vaccine dose, with a range of 14 to 241 days. The cultures were stimulated with overlapping spike peptide pools from SARS-CoV-2 and from the common cold coronaviruses HCoV-NL63, HCoV-OC43 and HCoV-229E. As controls, cultures received a CEFX viral epitope pool (the positive control), an HIV-1 Nef peptide pool (the negative control), or no peptide at all. In 10 COVID-19 convalescent patients and a handful of infection-naive healthy vaccine recipients, the spike-specific CD4+ TCR repertoire before mRNA vaccination was compared with the repertoire after mRNA vaccination. What the research found in general, with its limitations: The number of convalescent patients in the study was relatively small, and the study did not examine early timepoints following natural infection. Nearly all vaccine-specific clones in convalescent patients (304 of 307) were mono-reactive for SARS-CoV-2 spike rather than cross-reactive with common cold coronaviruses. The median number of SARS-CoV-2-reactive clonotypes rose from about 23 after infection to roughly 40 after vaccination, but the change was not significant. In convalescent patients, a median around 86% of post-vaccine SARS-CoV-2-reactive clones were detected only after vaccination, suggesting vaccine-specific priming.

Inclusive of the bounding cysteine and phenylalanine, the CDR3 is 14 residues long. Left in the record is the CDR3 DNA by itself, 42 bases read in frame from the first base. V gives up 10 bases and J gives up 1 base, and the segment between their germline ends measures 16 bases. For CDR1 and CDR2, the germline V gene lists SNHLY and FYNNEI. According to the study, the label for this sample's treatment or condition signals: roughly 11-day PBMC culture with coronavirus spike peptide pools or control peptides (ViraFEST assay). The ViraFEST assay was used in the study, in which antigen-specific T cells were expanded with peptide pools and expanded clonotypes were subsequently identified by TCR sequencing. The convalescent patients' positive SARS-CoV-2 PCR tests were from March to December 2020, which was before the Alpha, Beta and Delta variants emerged in the United States. PBMCs were cultured at roughly 1.9 million per well in IMDM supplemented with around 5% human AB serum and 10 IU/ml IL-2, with 9.5 to 10 ug/ml peptide pools added. Half of the culture medium was replaced with fresh IL-2-containing medium on days 3 and 7. CD4+ T cells were isolated after 10 days of culture through negative selection using the EasySep CD4+ T cell isolation kit. Ficoll-Paque Plus gradient centrifugation was used to isolate PBMCs from whole blood, and the isolated PBMCs were then either used fresh or cryopreserved at -140C. Triplicate wells were generally used for each culture condition.

The library was prepared using PCR. At the Johns Hopkins FTIC core, DNA from the cultured CD4+ T cells underwent TCR sequencing with the Oncomine TCR Beta short-read assay. The QIAamp micro DNA kit was used to extract genomic DNA from the cultured CD4+ T cells. The Oncomine TCR Beta libraries from cultured CD4+ T cells were pooled using unique dual indexes and then sequenced on an Illumina iSeq 100. From the authors' description of their analysis: Non-productive sequences were filtered out, and CDR3s that did not start with C, did not end with F or W, or were shorter than 7 amino acids were discarded. The MANAFEST web application identified antigen-specific clonotypes by comparing peptide-stimulated wells against reference wells and other culture wells. Positive clones required FDR below 0.05, an odds ratio above 5, and productive frequency above 0.1% in at least two of three replicate wells. A clonotype was classed as cross-reactive if the clonotype showed significant expansion both in SARS-CoV-2 spike wells and in at least one common cold coronavirus spike condition. CDR3 homology was assessed with Levenshtein distances (stringdist) and unrooted phylogenetic trees (ape) in R version 3.6.1. TCRdb ran its own pipeline on the public reads, namely fastp trimming at Q25 and MiXCR clone calling, and kept in-frame beta chains. Rows with one shared CDR3 protein collapse into an entry with the most common genes and DNA. For this entry, the V and J calls and clone size follow TCRdb and not the study's own pipeline. The sample table shows 17,000 or so distinct CDR3 sequences, and 60% are seen once. The top ten clones comprise under 14% of the sample.

A note on this clonotype: No cognate antigen has been identified for it. Per-base quality was not reported, and no clone a single base away is much larger than it.

This receptor was identified in a human donor who had recovered from COVID-19. Sequenced sample: CD4+ T cells from blood, cultured in vitro. Here the chain combines TRBV2 and TRBJ1-1, with a weak D call of TRBD1 (5 bases match). The CDR3 region reads CATRLQVQNTEAFF. In nucleotide form, the sequence is TGTGCCACAAGATTACAGGTTCAGAACACTGAAGCTTTCTTT.